A single sample gave rise to the 22 T cell receptor beta chains below, sequenced in a study of T cells in Graves' hyperthyroidism and ophthalmopathy. TCR beta CDR3 regions were amplified from RNA. The primer set for the first-round RT-PCR of the TCR CDR3 was HTBI. One entry per CDR3 protein, called by TCRdb with MiXCR from the multiplex PCR reads. Here the sample spans 300,000 or so distinct CDR3 sequences, about 20% being singletons. The sequencing input was blood. These receptors all come from a woman between 45 and 65 years old with Graves' hyperthyroidism.

In its sample, this clonotype was seen many times. The chain couples TRBV28 to TRBJ1-4; D is uncertain. V lost 2 bases and J 3 bases, leaving 13 bases between the germline ends. This CDR3 comprises 16 residues. The germline V gene has CDR1 MDHEN and CDR2 SYDVKM. CDR3 in DNA: TGTGCCAGCAGTTTAATGCGAGACACTTCTAATGAAAAACTGTTTTTT. It specifies CASSLMRDTSNEKLFF.

The gene calls are TRBV7-3 and TRBJ1-1; 10 nucleotides match TRBD1. After removal of 5 bases from V and 5 bases from J, the junction contained 8 bases not matched to a gene. The V gene's germline CDR1 is SGHTA and CDR2 FQGTGA. The CDR3 runs to 15 residues. The DNA for the CDR3 is TGTGCCAGCAGCCCCCGACAGGGGGCGGTAACTGAAGCTTTCTTT. Amino acids: CASSPRQGAVTEAFF.

This clonotype was picked up many times. Here the CDR3 DNA reads TGTGCCAGCAGCTCCCCCGGGACAGGGGGCAGAGCTAACTATGGCTACACCTTC. It yields the protein CASSSPGTGGRANYGYTF. The chain combines TRBV7-8 with TRBJ1-2; 12 bases are a match to TRBD1. This CDR3 is built from 18 residues. CDR1 and CDR2 (germline): SGHVS, FQNEAQ. With V trimmed by 4 bases and J by 0 bases, 9 bases remained unmatched. Drawing the rest from reference TRBV7-8 and TRBJ1-2, the complete variable domain is GAGVSQSPRYKVAKRGQDVALRCDPISGHVSLFWYQQALGQGPEFLTYFQNEAQLDKSGLPSDRFFAERPEGSVSTLKIQRTQQEDSAVYLCASSSPGTGGRANYGYTFGSGTRLTVV.

In its sample, this clonotype was seen many times. J is TRBJ2-2 and V is TRBV12-3 or TRBV12-4; 8 positions agree with TRBD1. This CDR3 has 16 amino acids. J gave up 4 bases and V 5 bases, and 9 bases lay outside the gene matches. DNA for the CDR3: TGTGCCAGCAGTCCCTTGACAGGGGCGCGCACCGGGGAGCTGTTTTTT. Protein: CASSPLTGARTGELFF.

This sequence joins TRBV2 and TRBJ2-3; a possible D gene is TRBD2 (5 bases). The V end was cut by 4 bases, the J end by 7 bases, with 9 bases between. This CDR3 spans 12 amino acids. CDR1 is SNHLY and CDR2 is FYNNEI in the germline V gene. CDR3 region: CASSADSYTQYF. In nucleotides, the CDR3 is TGTGCCAGCAGTGCGGACTCATATACGCAGTATTTT.

V gene TRBV15 combines with J gene TRBJ2-5, with 7 positions matching TRBD2. Germline V gene sequence: CDR1 LNHNV, CDR2 YYDKDF (reference sequence). The CDR3 loop spans 15 amino acids. Trimming at V came to 3 bases and at J to 5 bases, leaving 9 bases not matched to a gene. Here the CDR3 reads CATSSGGETRETQYF. The CDR3 nucleotides are TGTGCCACCAGCAGTGGGGGGGAAACGCGGGAGACCCAGTACTTC.

Many counts were recorded for this clonotype. This chain uses TRBV3-1 with TRBJ1-5; possibly TRBD1 for D (6 bases). Germline assignment: CDR1 LGHDT and CDR2 YNNKEL (reference sequence). The CDR3 totals 14 residues. The V end lost 1 base, the J end lost 9 bases, and 13 bases lay between the germline ends. The CDR3, as DNA: TGTGCCAGCAGCCAAGGCAGGGGAGTTTGGCCCCAGCATTTT. Encoded protein: CASSQGRGVWPQHF.

CDR3 loop: CASSLNWGSGNTIYF. Here the CDR3 DNA reads TGTGCCAGCAGTCTAAACTGGGGTTCTGGAAACACCATATATTTT. The rearrangement uses TRBV27 and TRBJ1-3, with D unresolved. The CDR3 has 15 amino acids. The germline CDR1 and CDR2 sequences are MNHEY and SMNVEV (reference sequence). With 5 bases removed from V and 1 base from J, the gap between germline ends came to 12 bases.

The chain joins TRBV9 to TRBJ2-1; no firm D call. The CDR3 is 16 residues long. V was trimmed by 0 bases and J by 0 bases, leaving 10 bases between them. Germline V gene sequence: CDR1 SGDLS, CDR2 YYNGEE. For the CDR3, the DNA is TGTGCCAGCAGCGTAGCTGTTGGGTTCTCCTACAATGAGCAGTTCTTC. It is translated as CASSVAVGFSYNEQFF.

This clonotype was observed a few times. This rearrangement joins TRBV27 to TRBJ2-3; tentative D call: TRBD1 (6 bases). The CDR3 consists of 17 residues. The germline V and J ends were trimmed by 5 bases and 4 bases, with 22 bases remaining between them. The V gene's germline CDR1 is MNHEY and CDR2 SMNVEV (reference sequence). In nucleotides, the CDR3 is TGTGCCAGCAGTCGACAAGGGACATCTCGGTCTGCAGATACGCAGTATTTT. This gives the protein CASSRQGTSRSADTQYF.

In its sample, this clonotype was seen many times. The chain joins TRBV18 to TRBJ1-2; unclear D gene. The ends were cut back, 0 bases at V and 5 bases at J, with 10 bases in the middle. From germline, CDR1 is KGHSH and CDR2 LQKENI. The CDR3 extends over 14 amino acids. The CDR3 reads CASSPPDMEYGYTF. The CDR3 DNA reads TGTGCCAGCTCACCACCTGACATGGAGTATGGCTACACCTTC. Full variable domain (missing parts from reference TRBV18 and TRBJ1-2): NAGVMQNPRHLVRRRGQEARLRCSPMKGHSHVYWYRQLPEEGLKFMVYLQKENIIDESGMPKERFSAEFPKEGPSILRIQQVVRGDSAAYFCASSPPDMEYGYTFGSGTRLTVV.

This clonotype was counted between two and nine times. This rearrangement joins TRBV4-1 to TRBJ1-2; 7 nucleotides line up with TRBD1. J gave up 0 bases and V 1 base, and 5 bases lay outside the gene matches. CDR1 and CDR2 (germline): MGHRA, YSYEKL. The CDR3 spans 16 residues. The CDR3: CASSQAAGTANYGYTF. In nucleotides, the CDR3 is TGCGCCAGCAGCCAAGCGGCAGGGACAGCTAACTATGGCTACACCTTC.

The chain employs TRBV7-9 and TRBJ2-7, with D uncertain. V dropped 5 bases and J dropped 6 bases, with 14 bases sitting between them. CDR1 and CDR2 from the germline V gene are SEHNR and FQNEAQ (reference sequence). The CDR3 loop spans 13 amino acids. The CDR3 DNA follows: TGTGCCAGCAGCCCTGACGTGGCTCGCGAGCAGTACGTC. Amino acid sequence: CASSPDVAREQYV.

This clonotype showed up many times. The chain recombines TRBV6-2 or TRBV6-3 with TRBJ2-1; possible D gene TRBD1, 6 bases. V dropped 0 bases and J dropped 3 bases, with 12 bases sitting between them. Germline V lookup: CDR1 MNHEY, CDR2 SVGEGT. CDR3 length equals 16 residues. The CDR3 DNA sequence: TGTGCCAGCAGTTACTCCCCAGGGGTGGGCTACAATGAGCAGTTCTTC. This sequence encodes CASSYSPGVGYNEQFF.

This clonotype was counted between two and nine times. The rearrangement joins TRBV4-2 to TRBJ2-3; TRBD2 aligns across 7 bases. Germline lookup yields CDR1 LGHNA and CDR2 YNFKEQ. V was clipped by 4 bases and J by 6 bases; unmatched bases: 16. The CDR3 covers 17 residues. CDR3 DNA sequence: TGTGCCAGCAGCCCATACGGCGGGAGCGGGCTCGTGGATACGCAGTATTTT. This codes for CASSPYGGSGLVDTQYF.

This clonotype was seen repeatedly, ten times or more. V usage is TRBV18 and J usage is TRBJ1-5; D might be TRBD1 (5 bases). V lost 6 bases to trimming and J lost 0 bases, with 9 bases between them. The germline CDR1 and CDR2 sequences are KGHSH and LQKENI. The CDR3 is made up of 14 amino acids. DNA of the CDR3: TGTGCCAGCTCGTCGGGGGTTAGCAATCAGCCCCAGCATTTT. Its translation is CASSSGVSNQPQHF. Using reference TRBV18 and TRBJ1-5 for the parts outside the CDR3, the full variable domain is NAGVMQNPRHLVRRRGQEARLRCSPMKGHSHVYWYRQLPEEGLKFMVYLQKENIIDESGMPKERFSAEFPKEGPSILRIQQVVRGDSAAYFCASSSGVSNQPQHFGDGTRLSIL.

The V call is TRBV30, the J call TRBJ2-5; 10 nucleotides agree with TRBD1. Germline lookup yields CDR1 GTSNPN and CDR2 SVGIG (reference sequence). The CDR3 length is 16 residues. The V segment lost 2 bases and the J segment 5 bases; nucleotides outside the gene matches: 11. The CDR3: CAWSPSRDRGIETQYF. Written as DNA, the CDR3 is TGTGCCTGGAGTCCGTCCCGGGACAGGGGAATTGAGACCCAGTACTTC.

The chain combines TRBV11-1 with TRBJ1-2, with no clear D. V was cut by 5 bases and J by 6 bases, with 19 bases left in between. The CDR3 is made up of 15 amino acids. Germline V gene lookup returns CDR1 SGHAT and CDR2 FQDESV (reference sequence). The CDR3 protein is CASSLSAVSKDGYTF. CDR3 DNA: TGTGCCAGCAGCCTGAGCGCTGTGAGCAAGGATGGCTACACCTTC.

The chain links TRBV11-1 to TRBJ2-1, with D perhaps matching TRBD2 (5 bases). The CDR3 spans 16 residues. V was trimmed by 1 base and J by 4 bases, leaving 14 bases between them. Germline values: CDR1 SGHAT, CDR2 FQDESV (reference sequence). Here the CDR3 DNA reads TGTGCCAGCAGCTTAGAACCCAGGTCGGGGTACAATGAGCAGTTCTTC. This translates into CASSLEPRSGYNEQFF.

This clonotype showed up many times. The chain couples TRBV30 to TRBJ2-7, with D unclear. The CDR3 has 12 amino acids. Per the germline V gene, CDR1 is GTSNPN and CDR2 is SVGIG (reference sequence). V was trimmed by 2 bases and J by 6 bases, leaving 11 bases between them. The CDR3 bases are TGTGCCTGGAGTTTGTTTGGAAGCGAGCAGTACGTC. Protein sequence: CAWSLFGSEQYV.

This clonotype was observed many times. The rearrangement links TRBV6-6 to TRBJ1-5; TRBD1 matches at 9 bases. CDR3 length: 16 amino acids. In germline, CDR1 is MNHNY, CDR2 SVGAGI (reference sequence). With 2 bases clipped from V and 3 bases from J, the junction kept 5 bases outside the gene matches. CDR3 region: CASSYPGTGYNQPQHF. Here the CDR3 DNA reads TGTGCCAGCAGTTACCCCGGGACAGGGTACAATCAGCCCCAGCATTTT.

This clonotype was found a few times. This chain links TRBV19 with TRBJ1-5; possibly TRBD1 for D (5 bases). Germline V gives CDR1 LNHDA, CDR2 SQIVND (reference sequence). The V gene lost 2 bases and the J gene lost 2 bases, with 7 bases spanning the gap. The CDR3 contains 14 residues. The CDR3 loop is CASSILGGNQPQHF. The CDR3, as DNA: TGTGCCAGTAGTATACTGGGGGGCAATCAGCCCCAGCATTTT.